Following are 9 T cell receptor beta chains from one sample sequenced in a study of blood T cell repertoires in COVID-19. This table comes from immunoSEQ multiplex PCR, and its TCRdb copy is limited to in-frame clones, with some not included. Seen here are 200,000 to 250,000 clones, approximately 89% observed once, and the top ten hold around 3.8%. Sequencing was carried out using PBMCs or T cells enriched from blood (not recorded which). The source is a woman aged 25 to 39 who had been exposed to COVID-19.

This clone was observed once. The V gene is TRBV6-5, the J gene TRBJ1-1, with 7 bases matching TRBD1. This CDR3 has 15 residues. Germline loops: CDR1 MNHEY, CDR2 SVGAGI. V trimming: 7 bases; J trimming: 5 bases; junction bases outside the gene matches: 13. The DNA of the CDR3 is TGTGCCAGCAAAACCGTCGGGACAGCCGGAACTGAAGCTTTCTTT. This sequence encodes CASKTVGTAGTEAFF.

The chain has TRBV5-1 and TRBJ2-7; no definite D call. V was pared by 5 bases and J by 0 bases, with 12 bases between. Germline V gene sequence: CDR1 SGHRS, CDR2 YFSETQ. The CDR3 sequence is 14 residues long. The CDR3 DNA reads TGCGCCAGCAGGACCGGGTACCCCTCCTACGAGCAGTACTTC. It codes for CASRTGYPSYEQYF.

The chain employs TRBV5-5 and TRBJ2-1; D not certain. This CDR3 is built from 15 residues. In germline, CDR1 is SGHKS, CDR2 YYEKEE (reference sequence). Trimming removed 1 base from V and 3 bases from J, with 11 bases in between. For the CDR3, the DNA is TGTGCCAGCAGCTTGTTGGGCACATACTACAATGAGCAGTTCTTC. This encodes CASSLLGTYYNEQFF.

V and J are TRBV5-4 and TRBJ2-1; D not resolved. V dropped 0 bases and J dropped 5 bases, with 9 bases sitting between them. The germline gives CDR1 SGHNT, CDR2 YYREEE (reference sequence). The CDR3 spans 14 residues. CDR3 loop: CASSLVGGNNEQFF. The CDR3 bases are TGTGCCAGCAGCTTGGTCGGTGGTAACAATGAGCAGTTCTTC.

This chain links TRBV7-9 with TRBJ2-2; no definite D call. Germline CDR1 reads SEHNR; CDR2 reads FQNEAQ (reference sequence). V gave up 3 bases and J gave up 7 bases, with 9 bases separating them. The length of the CDR3 is 13 residues. CDR3 coding DNA: TGTGCCAGCAGCTTTACTTCTAACGGGGAGCTGTTTTTT. It encodes CASSFTSNGELFF.

The chain couples TRBV6-1 to TRBJ2-2; 11 bases line up with TRBD2. The junction had 4 bases not matched to a gene; V was cut back by 4 bases and J by 0 bases. This CDR3 has 17 amino acids. Germline CDR1 is MNHNS and CDR2 is SASEGT. The CDR3 loop reads CASSGPGLAANTGELFF. CDR3 in DNA: TGTGCCAGCAGTGGTCCGGGACTAGCGGCGAACACCGGGGAGCTGTTTTTT.

Here the CDR3 DNA reads TGTGCCAGCAGCTTGGCGGGGTCTAGCACAGATACGCAGTATTTT. Encoded protein: CASSLAGSSTDTQYF. V gene TRBV7-3 combines with J gene TRBJ2-3; TRBD2 is a possible D gene (6 bases). This CDR3 has 15 amino acids. V was trimmed by 3 bases and J by 0 bases, leaving 10 bases between them. Germline CDR1 is SGHTA and CDR2 is FQGTGA.

The chain has TRBV7-4 and TRBJ2-3; tentative D call: TRBD1 (5 bases). Trimming stripped 5 bases from V and 1 base from J, with 13 bases between. Germline V gene sequence: CDR1 SGHVT, CDR2 SQSDAQ. The CDR3 covers 15 residues. For the CDR3, the DNA is TGTGCCAGCAGCCATAAGGAAGGGGGCACAGATACGCAGTATTTT. This encodes CASSHKEGGTDTQYF.

The V call is TRBV7-2, the J call TRBJ1-2; 9 nucleotides agree with TRBD1. This CDR3 comprises 13 residues. Per germline, CDR1 SGHTA and CDR2 FQGNSA. J gave up 6 bases and V 4 bases, and 3 bases lay outside the gene matches. CDR3 in DNA: TGTGCCAGCAGCTCTACAGGGGGCAATGGCTACACCTTC. Encoded protein: CASSSTGGNGYTF.